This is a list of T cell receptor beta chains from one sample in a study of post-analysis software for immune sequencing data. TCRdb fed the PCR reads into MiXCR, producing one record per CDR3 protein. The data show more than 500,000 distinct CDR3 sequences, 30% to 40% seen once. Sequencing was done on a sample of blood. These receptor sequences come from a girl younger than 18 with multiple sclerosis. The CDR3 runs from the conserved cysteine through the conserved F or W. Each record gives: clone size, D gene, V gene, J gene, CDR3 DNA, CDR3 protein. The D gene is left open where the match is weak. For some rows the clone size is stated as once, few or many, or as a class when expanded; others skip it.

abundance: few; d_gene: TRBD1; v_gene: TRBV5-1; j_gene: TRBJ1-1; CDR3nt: TGCGCCAGCAACCGGGACAGCTCGGACACTGAAGCTTTCTTT; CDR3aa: CASNRDSSDTEAFF
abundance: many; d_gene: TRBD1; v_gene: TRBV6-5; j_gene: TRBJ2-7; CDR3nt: TGTGCCAGCAGTTGGGAGACAGGGTCCTACGAGCAGTACTTC; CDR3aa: CASSWETGSYEQYF
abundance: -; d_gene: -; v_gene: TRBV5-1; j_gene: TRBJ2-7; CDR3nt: TGCGCCAGCAGCTTGGGGGTTAATGGTTTGAAGGGGCTACCTTACGAGCAGTACTTC; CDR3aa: CASSLGVNGLKGLPYEQYF
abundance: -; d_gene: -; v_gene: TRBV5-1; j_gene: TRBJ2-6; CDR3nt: TGCGCCAGCAGCCAGGAATTGCCGACGGTTGGGGCCAACGTCCTGACTTTC; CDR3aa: CASSQELPTVGANVLTF
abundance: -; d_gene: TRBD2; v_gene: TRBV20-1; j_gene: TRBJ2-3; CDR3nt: TGCAGTGCTACTAGCGGGGGGCCGGCGACAGATACGCAGTATTTT; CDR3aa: CSATSGGPATDTQYF
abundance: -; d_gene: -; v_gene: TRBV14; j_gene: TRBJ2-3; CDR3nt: TGTGCCAGCAGCCAACCGGGGGCGGCAGATACGCAGTATTTT; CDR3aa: CASSQPGAADTQYF
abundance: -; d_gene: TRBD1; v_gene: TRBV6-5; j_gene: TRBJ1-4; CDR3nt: TGTGCCACCCAGGGGGGGCTTAATGAAAAACTGTTTTTT; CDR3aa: CATQGGLNEKLFF
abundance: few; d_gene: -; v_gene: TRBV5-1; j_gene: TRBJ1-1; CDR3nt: TGCGCCAGCAGCTTGGAAGGGATCGACACTGAAGCTTTCTTT; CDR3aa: CASSLEGIDTEAFF
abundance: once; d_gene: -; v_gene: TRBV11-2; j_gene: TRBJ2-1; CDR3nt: TGTGCCAGCAGCTCTGGGGGCTGGTCCTACAATGAGCAGTTCTTC; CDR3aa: CASSSGGWSYNEQFF
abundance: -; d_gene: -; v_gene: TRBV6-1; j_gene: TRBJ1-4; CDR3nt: TGTGCCAGCAGTGAAGCGGTTGATGAAAAACTGTTTTTT; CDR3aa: CASSEAVDEKLFF
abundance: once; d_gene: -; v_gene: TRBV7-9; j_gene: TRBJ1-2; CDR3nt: TGTGCCAGCAGCTTAGGTGAAACAGCCGCTTACTATGGCTACACCTTC; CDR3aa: CASSLGETAAYYGYTF
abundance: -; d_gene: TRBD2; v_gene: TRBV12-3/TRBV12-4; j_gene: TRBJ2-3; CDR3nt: TGTGCCAGCAGTTTACCTAGCGGGGCACCGACCCCCGATACGCAGTATTTT; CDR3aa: CASSLPSGAPTPDTQYF
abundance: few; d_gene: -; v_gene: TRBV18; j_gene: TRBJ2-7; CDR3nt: TGTGCCAGCTCACCGGGGGTACGCGGTTACGAGCAGTACTTC; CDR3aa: CASSPGVRGYEQYF
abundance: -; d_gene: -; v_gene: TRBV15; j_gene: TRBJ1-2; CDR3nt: TGTGCCACCAGCAGAGGAGAGACAAGGGGCTCTGGCTACACCTTC; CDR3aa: CATSRGETRGSGYTF
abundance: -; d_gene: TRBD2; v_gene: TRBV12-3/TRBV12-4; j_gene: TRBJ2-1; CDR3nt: TGTGCCAGCAGGTCTAGCGGGGGGGCGGTTGAGCAGTTCTTC; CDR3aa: CASRSSGGAVEQFF
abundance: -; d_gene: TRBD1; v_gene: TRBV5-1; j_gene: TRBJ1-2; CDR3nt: TGCGCCAGCAGGGGGACAGGGCGATATGGCTACACCTTC; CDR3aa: CASRGTGRYGYTF
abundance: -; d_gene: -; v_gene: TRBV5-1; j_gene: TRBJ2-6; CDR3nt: TGCGCCAGCAGCTTGGCCAGGGCAAGTGGGGCCAACGTCCTGACTTTC; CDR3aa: CASSLARASGANVLTF